The T cell receptor beta chain described here comes from a study of T cells after posttransplantation cyclophosphamide. This CDR3 is 15 amino acids long. The V gene lost 0 bases and the J gene lost 2 bases, with 11 bases spanning the gap. CDR1 is GTSNPN, CDR2 SVGIG, per germline (reference sequence). Sampled 1 year posttransplant, controls received myeloablative marrow transplants, methotrexate and a calcineurin inhibitor. Study-wide findings and caveats: Later post-transplant blood repertoires were often dominated by donor CD8+ memory clones. Recipient CMV seropositivity and CMV reactivation strongly tracked TRB clonality. Skin or GI-infiltrating T cells shared few TRB sequences with blood.

Libraries were prepared by immunoSEQ multiplex PCR; TCRdb keeps only in-frame clonotypes and omits some of them. The data contain approximately 16,000 clones, 80% to 85% of them singletons. Details on this clone: The target antigen is unknown.

The origin of this receptor is a male patient between 18 and 35 years old who received an allogeneic stem cell transplant from a related donor, was CMV-positive, and had no GVHD. Some of these T cells may belong to the graft donor. This chain joins TRBV30 and TRBJ1-3; possibly TRBD1 for D (5 bases). The input for sequencing was PBMCs, taken 350 to 400 days after allogeneic stem cell transplant with calcineurin inhibitor and methotrexate. The CDR3 coding sequence is TGTGCCTGGAGTGTACTTGGCAGGGCTGGAAACACCATATATTTT. Its translation is CAWSVLGRAGNTIYF.